Each of the 15 T cell receptor beta chains below was sequenced from the same sample in a study of early T cells in non-severe SARS-CoV-2 infection. TCRdb reprocessed the 5' RACE reads with MiXCR, giving one entry per CDR3 protein. In the table there are 30,000 to 45,000 distinct CDR3 sequences, roughly 9.9% of which are singletons. Source material: whole blood. The receptor source for this set is an adult who was a healthcare worker with PCR-confirmed SARS-CoV-2 infection or an uninfected control (not recorded which).

This clonotype was seen a few times. The chain has TRBV12-3 or TRBV12-4 and TRBJ2-7; D may be TRBD2 (7 bases). This CDR3 has 14 residues. Trimming took 7 bases from V and 2 from J, leaving 15 bases between them. In DNA, the CDR3 is TGTGCCAGCAACGGGGAGGGGGGCCCCTACGAGCAGTACTTC. Translated, it gives CASNGEGGPYEQYF.

This clonotype was detected a few times. The chain has TRBV5-4 and TRBJ2-1; TRBD2 matches at 10 bases. The CDR3 is 15 residues long. Germline V gene data show CDR1 as SGHNT and CDR2 as YYREEE (reference sequence). V shed 0 bases, J shed 8 bases, and the junction held 5 bases outside the gene matches. The chain's CDR3 is CASSLVAGGRDEQFF. The CDR3 region has the DNA TGTGCCAGCAGCTTGGTAGCGGGGGGCCGTGATGAGCAGTTCTTC.

This clonotype was seen many times. V and J are TRBV21-1 and TRBJ1-5; TRBD1, the table's D call, was not compared with the DNA. TRBV21-1 is given as a pseudogene. CDR3 length equals 16 residues. For the CDR3, the DNA is TGTGCCAGCAGCACTCCGGGACAAATCTCTTGGTGGCCCCAGCATTTT. Translated: CASSTPGQISWWPQHF.

This clonotype was observed many times. The rearrangement links TRBV20-1 to TRBJ1-1; 7 nucleotides align to TRBD1. Trimming at V came to 4 bases and at J to 0 bases, leaving 8 bases not matched to a gene. Germline lookup yields CDR1 DFQATT and CDR2 SNEGSKA (reference sequence). This CDR3 region has 15 residues. The CDR3 is CSAKASGQLNTEAFF. The CDR3, as DNA: TGCAGTGCTAAGGCATCGGGACAGCTGAACACTGAAGCTTTCTTT.

This clonotype was seen ten or more times. In DNA, the CDR3 is TGTGCCAGCAGTCTGGCACCCAGGGAATCGGATGAAAAACTGTTTTTT. Residues: CASSLAPRESDEKLFF. This chain connects TRBV12-3 or TRBV12-4 to TRBJ1-4, with D possibly matching TRBD1 (5 bases). V lost 5 bases and J lost 6, with 19 bases in between. The CDR3 runs 16 residues.

This clonotype was seen a handful of times. The V call is TRBV20-1, the J call TRBJ2-7; D gene unclear. This CDR3 comprises 13 residues. Looked up from germline, CDR1 is DFQATT and CDR2 is SNEGSKA (reference sequence). Trimming cost V 5 bases and J 0 bases, with 11 bases left between them. The DNA for the CDR3 is TGCAGTGCTTTTGACACCAACTCCTACGAGCAGTACTTC. Residues: CSAFDTNSYEQYF.

This chain uses TRBV19 with TRBJ2-5; TRBD2 matches at 11 bases. V gave up 8 bases and J gave up 1 base; unmatched junction bases: 3. Per the germline V gene, CDR1 is LNHDA and CDR2 is SQIVND (reference sequence). The CDR3 consists of 14 residues. The CDR3 spells CASALAGGQETQYF. As DNA, the CDR3 is TGTGCCAGTGCTCTAGCGGGGGGCCAAGAGACCCAGTACTTC.

This rearrangement joins TRBV19 to TRBJ2-5; 7 nucleotides match TRBD1. Per germline, CDR1 LNHDA and CDR2 SQIVND (reference sequence). This CDR3 has 14 amino acids. With 5 bases clipped from V and 3 bases from J, the junction kept 6 bases outside the gene matches. The CDR3 DNA reads TGTGCCAGTAGTGTACAGGGGACGAAAGAGACCCAGTACTTC. Protein: CASSVQGTKETQYF.

In its sample, this clonotype was seen many times. The V call is TRBV29-1, the J call TRBJ2-3, with TRBD2 matching 11 bases. The germline gives CDR1 SQVTM, CDR2 ANQGSEA. With 8 bases clipped from V and 1 base from J, the junction kept 5 bases outside the gene matches. CDR3 length: 14 amino acids. Written as DNA, the CDR3 is TGCAGCACTCAGACTAGCGGGGGCACAGATACGCAGTATTTT. Encoded protein: CSTQTSGGTDTQYF.

At least ten counts were recorded for this clonotype. The chain joins TRBV6-2 or TRBV6-3 to TRBJ1-5; 9 bases are a match to TRBD1. The V gene's germline CDR1 is MNHEY and CDR2 SVGEGT. J lost 4 bases, V lost 4 bases, and 17 bases had no gene match. CDR3 length: 19 residues. This CDR3 is CASSSETVDRGRQNQPQHF. In nucleotides, the CDR3 is TGTGCCAGCAGTTCCGAAACCGTGGACAGGGGCCGGCAAAATCAGCCCCAGCATTTT.

The chain has TRBV19 and TRBJ2-7, with 8 nucleotides matching TRBD1. This CDR3 is built from 13 residues. Trimming removed 8 bases from V and 3 bases from J; junction bases left unmatched: 6. Germline-derived CDR1 and CDR2 are LNHDA and SQIVND (reference sequence). The CDR3 DNA is TGTGCCAGTTCGTTCGGACAGGGCTACGAGCAGTACTTC. Its protein product is CASSFGQGYEQYF.

A few counts support this clonotype. The chain uses TRBV29-1 and TRBJ1-2; no clear D gene. The CDR3 length is 14 residues. CDR1 is SQVTM and CDR2 is ANQGSEA in the germline V gene. Deletions cut 3 bases from V and 4 bases from J, with 15 bases between. CDR3 nucleotides: TGCAGCGTTGATTCGTCCGGCGCGACCTATGGCTACACCTTC. Translation gives CSVDSSGATYGYTF.

This clonotype came up a few times. This chain links TRBV19 with TRBJ1-5; possibly TRBD1 for D (5 bases). CDR1 and CDR2 (germline): LNHDA, SQIVND (reference sequence). Trimming shortened V by 1 base and J by 0 bases, and 13 bases separated the two germline ends. This CDR3 is 17 amino acids long. CDR3 region: CASSIVGGDYSNQPQHF. The CDR3 DNA sequence: TGTGCCAGTAGTATAGTTGGGGGGGACTATAGCAATCAGCCCCAGCATTTT.

V and J are TRBV12-3 or TRBV12-4 and TRBJ2-1; D is ambiguous. V was cut by 6 bases and J by 9 bases, with 12 bases left in between. CDR3 length: 12 residues. Written as DNA, the CDR3 is TGTGCCAGCAGCCTCTTGGTCGGTGAGCAGTTCTTC. It yields the protein CASSLLVGEQFF.

At least ten counts were recorded for this clonotype. The chain couples TRBV7-8 to TRBJ2-3; 12 bases map to TRBD1. There are 15 residues in the CDR3. J was trimmed by 4 bases and V by 5 bases; bases with no gene match: 4. Germline V gene lookup returns CDR1 SGHVS and CDR2 FQNEAQ. This chain's CDR3 is CASSRDRGPSDTQYF. CDR3 nucleotide sequence: TGTGCCAGCAGCCGGGACAGGGGGCCTTCAGATACGCAGTATTTT. The full variable domain, in which reference TRBV7-8 and TRBJ2-3 provide the parts outside the CDR3, is GAGVSQSPRYKVAKRGQDVALRCDPISGHVSLFWYQQALGQGPEFLTYFQNEAQLDKSGLPSDRFFAERPEGSVSTLKIQRTQQEDSAVYLCASSRDRGPSDTQYFGPGTRLTVL.